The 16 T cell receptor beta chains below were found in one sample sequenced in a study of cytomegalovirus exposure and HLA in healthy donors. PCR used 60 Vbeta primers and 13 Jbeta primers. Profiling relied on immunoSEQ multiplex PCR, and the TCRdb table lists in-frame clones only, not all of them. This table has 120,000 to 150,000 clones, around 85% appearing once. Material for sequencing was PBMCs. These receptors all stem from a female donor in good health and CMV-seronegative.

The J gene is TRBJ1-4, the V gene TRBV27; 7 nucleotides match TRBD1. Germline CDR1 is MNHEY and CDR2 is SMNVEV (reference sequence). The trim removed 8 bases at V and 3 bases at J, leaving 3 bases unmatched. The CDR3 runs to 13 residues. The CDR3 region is CASRTGANEKLFF. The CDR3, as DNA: TGTGCCAGCCGGACAGGAGCTAATGAAAAACTGTTTTTT.

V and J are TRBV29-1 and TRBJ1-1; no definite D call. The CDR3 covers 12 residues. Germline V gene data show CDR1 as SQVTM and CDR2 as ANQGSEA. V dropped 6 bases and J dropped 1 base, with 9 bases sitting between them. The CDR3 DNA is TGCAGCGTCCGAGCAGGGAACACTGAAGCTTTCTTT. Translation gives CSVRAGNTEAFF.

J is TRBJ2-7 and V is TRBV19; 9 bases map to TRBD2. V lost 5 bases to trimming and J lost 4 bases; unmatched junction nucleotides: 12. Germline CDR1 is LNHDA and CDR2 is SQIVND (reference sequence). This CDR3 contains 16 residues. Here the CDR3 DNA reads TGTGCCAGTAGTCCCCGTAGCGGGAGTAGCTTTTACGAGCAGTACTTC. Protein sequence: CASSPRSGSSFYEQYF.

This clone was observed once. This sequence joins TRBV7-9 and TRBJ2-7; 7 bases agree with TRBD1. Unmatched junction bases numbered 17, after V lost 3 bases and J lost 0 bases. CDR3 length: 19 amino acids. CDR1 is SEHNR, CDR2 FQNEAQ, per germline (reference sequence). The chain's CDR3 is CASSFSPGQPHVGSYEQYF. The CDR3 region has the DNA TGTGCCAGCAGCTTTTCCCCGGGACAGCCTCATGTGGGCTCCTACGAGCAGTACTTC.

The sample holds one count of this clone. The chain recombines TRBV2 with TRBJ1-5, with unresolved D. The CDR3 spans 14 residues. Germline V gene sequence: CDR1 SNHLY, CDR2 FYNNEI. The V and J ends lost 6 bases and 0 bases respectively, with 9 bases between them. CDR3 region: CASSQQSSNQPQHF. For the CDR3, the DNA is TGTGCCAGCAGCCAACAATCTAGCAATCAGCCCCAGCATTTT.

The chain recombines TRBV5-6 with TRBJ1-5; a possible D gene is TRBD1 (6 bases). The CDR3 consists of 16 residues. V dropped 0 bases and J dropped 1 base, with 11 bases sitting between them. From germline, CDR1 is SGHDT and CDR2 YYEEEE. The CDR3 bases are TGTGCCAGCAGCTTGGGGGCGGGGGCAAGCAATCAGCCCCAGCATTTT. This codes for CASSLGAGASNQPQHF.

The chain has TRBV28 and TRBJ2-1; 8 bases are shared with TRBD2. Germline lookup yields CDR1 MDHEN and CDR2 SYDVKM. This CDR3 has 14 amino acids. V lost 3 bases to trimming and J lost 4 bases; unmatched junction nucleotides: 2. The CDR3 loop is CASSFQRGYNEQFF. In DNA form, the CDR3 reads TGTGCCAGCAGTTTCCAGCGGGGGTACAATGAGCAGTTCTTC.

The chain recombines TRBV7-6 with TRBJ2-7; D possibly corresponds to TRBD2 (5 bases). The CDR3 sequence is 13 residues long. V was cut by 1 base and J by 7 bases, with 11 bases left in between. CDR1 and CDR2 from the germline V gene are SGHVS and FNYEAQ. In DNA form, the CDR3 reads TGTGCCAGCAGCTTAGAAGGGAGTTTAGAGCAGTACTTC. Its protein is CASSLEGSLEQYF.

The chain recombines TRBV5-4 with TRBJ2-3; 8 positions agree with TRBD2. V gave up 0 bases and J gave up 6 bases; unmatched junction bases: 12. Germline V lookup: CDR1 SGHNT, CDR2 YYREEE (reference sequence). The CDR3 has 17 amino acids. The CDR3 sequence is CASSLGAREELWDTQYF. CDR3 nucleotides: TGTGCCAGCAGCTTGGGGGCGCGGGAGGAACTTTGGGATACGCAGTATTTT.

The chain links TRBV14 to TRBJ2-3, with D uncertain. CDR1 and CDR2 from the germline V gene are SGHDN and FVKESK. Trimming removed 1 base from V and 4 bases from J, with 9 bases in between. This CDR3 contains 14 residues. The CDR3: CASSQVASSDTQYF. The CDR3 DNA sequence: TGTGCCAGCAGCCAAGTTGCGAGCTCAGATACGCAGTATTTT.

The CDR3 loop reads CASSVGLERADTQYF. DNA of the CDR3: TGTGCCAGCAGCGTAGGACTAGAGAGGGCAGATACGCAGTATTTT. The chain couples TRBV9 to TRBJ2-3; the D gene is possibly TRBD2 (6 bases). This CDR3 contains 15 residues. CDR1 SGDLS and CDR2 YYNGEE come from the germline V gene. V lost 0 bases and J lost 4, with 12 bases in between.

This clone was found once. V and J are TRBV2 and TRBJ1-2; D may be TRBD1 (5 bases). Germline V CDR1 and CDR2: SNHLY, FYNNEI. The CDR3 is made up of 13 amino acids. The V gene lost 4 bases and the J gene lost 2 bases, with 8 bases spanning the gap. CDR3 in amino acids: CASSVDRNYGYTF. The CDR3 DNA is TGTGCCAGCAGTGTAGACAGAAACTATGGCTACACCTTC. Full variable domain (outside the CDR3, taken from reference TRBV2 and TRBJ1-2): EPEVTQTPSHQVTQMGQEVILRCVPISNHLYFYWYRQILGQKVEFLVSFYNNEISEKSEIFDDQFSVERPDGSNFTLKIRSTKLEDSAMYFCASSVDRNYGYTFGSGTRLTVV.

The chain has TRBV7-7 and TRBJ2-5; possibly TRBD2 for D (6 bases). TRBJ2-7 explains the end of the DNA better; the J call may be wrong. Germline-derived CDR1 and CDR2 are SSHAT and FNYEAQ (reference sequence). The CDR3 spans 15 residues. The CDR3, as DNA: TGTGCCAGCAGCTCGTCGCCGGGACTGCTGCACGAGCAGTACTTC. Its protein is CASSSSPGLLHEQYF.

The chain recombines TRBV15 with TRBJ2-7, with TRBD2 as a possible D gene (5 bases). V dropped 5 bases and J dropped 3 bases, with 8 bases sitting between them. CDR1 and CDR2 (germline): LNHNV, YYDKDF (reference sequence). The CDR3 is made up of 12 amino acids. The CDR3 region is CATSGSGYEQYF. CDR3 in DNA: TGTGCCACCAGCGGCAGCGGCTACGAGCAGTACTTC.

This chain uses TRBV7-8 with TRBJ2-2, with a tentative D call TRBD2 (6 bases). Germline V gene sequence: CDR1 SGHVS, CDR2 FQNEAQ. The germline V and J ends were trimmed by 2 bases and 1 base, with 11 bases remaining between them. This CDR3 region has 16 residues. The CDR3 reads CASSLSASVNTGELFF. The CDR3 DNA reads TGTGCCAGCAGCTTATCAGCTAGCGTGAACACCGGGGAGCTGTTTTTT.

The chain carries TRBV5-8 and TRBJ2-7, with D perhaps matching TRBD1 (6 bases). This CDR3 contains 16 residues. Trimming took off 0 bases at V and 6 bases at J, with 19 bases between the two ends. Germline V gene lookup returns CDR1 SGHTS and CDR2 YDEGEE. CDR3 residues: CASSLGQVAIWGEQYF. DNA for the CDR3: TGTGCCAGCAGCTTGGGACAGGTCGCCATATGGGGCGAGCAGTACTTC.